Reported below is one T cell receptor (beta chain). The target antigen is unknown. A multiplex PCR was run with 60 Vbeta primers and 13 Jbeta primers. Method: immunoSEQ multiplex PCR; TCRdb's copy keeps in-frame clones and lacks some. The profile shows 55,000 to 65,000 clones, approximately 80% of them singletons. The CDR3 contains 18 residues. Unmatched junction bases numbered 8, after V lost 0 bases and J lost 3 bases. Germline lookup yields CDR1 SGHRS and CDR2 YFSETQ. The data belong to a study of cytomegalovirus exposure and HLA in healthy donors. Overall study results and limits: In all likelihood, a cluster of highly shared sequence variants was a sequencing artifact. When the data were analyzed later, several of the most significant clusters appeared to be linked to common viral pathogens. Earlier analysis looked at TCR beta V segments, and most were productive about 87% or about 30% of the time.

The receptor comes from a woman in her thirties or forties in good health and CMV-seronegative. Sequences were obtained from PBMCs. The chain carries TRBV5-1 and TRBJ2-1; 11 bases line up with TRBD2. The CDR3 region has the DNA TGCGCCAGCAGCTTGGGGACGGGACTAGCGGCTTACTACAATGAGCAGTTCTTC. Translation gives CASSLGTGLAAYYNEQFF.